This T cell receptor (beta chain) originates from a study of human thymus T cells. Resections that were taken during corrective heart surgery supplied the thymus tissue. Data came from immunoSEQ multiplex PCR; TCRdb stores just in-frame clones and leaves some out. Here the sample spans roughly 130,000 clones, around 94% being singletons. Germline assignment: CDR1 MNHNS and CDR2 SASEGT. The length of the CDR3 is 17 residues. V shed 1 base and J shed 4 bases, with 20 bases lying between them. The receptor's source is a boy under three years old with a congenital heart defect but otherwise immunologically healthy. This chain joins TRBV6-1 and TRBJ2-7; D may be TRBD1 (6 bases). Sequencing was carried out using thymus tissue. The CDR3 DNA follows: TGTGCCAGCAGTGAAGTTCCCTTACCGGGACAACTATACGAGCAGTACTTC. This translates into CASSEVPLPGQLYEQYF.